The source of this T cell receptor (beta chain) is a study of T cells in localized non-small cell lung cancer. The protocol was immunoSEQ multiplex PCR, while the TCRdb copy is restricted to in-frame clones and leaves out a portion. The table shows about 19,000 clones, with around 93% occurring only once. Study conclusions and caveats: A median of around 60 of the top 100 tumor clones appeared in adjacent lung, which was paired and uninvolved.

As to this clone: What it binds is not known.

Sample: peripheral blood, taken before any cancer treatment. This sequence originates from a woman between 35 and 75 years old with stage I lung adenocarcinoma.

The CDR3 loop is CASSPRLAGTYNEQFF. CDR3 bases: TGTGCCAGCTCACCCCGGCTAGCGGGGACCTACAATGAGCAGTTCTTC. The chain recombines TRBV18 with TRBJ2-1; 9 positions agree with TRBD2. The CDR3 spans 16 residues. Germline-derived CDR1 and CDR2 are KGHSH and LQKENI. V lost 3 bases, J lost 2 bases, and 5 bases stayed unmatched.